Only one count was recorded for the clone carrying this T cell receptor (beta chain). This sample is part of a study of blood T cell repertoires in COVID-19. Across the study: Both acute and convalescent COVID-19 samples were obtained from the United States, Italy and Spain.

There are 16 residues in the CDR3. Germline V gene lookup returns CDR1 MDHEN and CDR2 SYDVKM. V was pared by 5 bases and J by 3 bases, with 11 bases of the junction left unmatched. The repertoire was sequenced with immunoSEQ multiplex PCR; TCRdb's copy has only in-frame clones and lacks some. Found here are about 250,000 clones, 86% of them singletons; the top ten hold about 1.7%. The specimen sequenced was peripheral blood. The source of this sequence is a woman aged 55-70 years who had recovered from COVID-19. The rearrangement links TRBV28 to TRBJ2-5; 8 bases match TRBD1. The CDR3 region is CASSPRLTGGEETQYF. The CDR3 DNA reads TGTGCCAGCAGTCCCCGGCTTACAGGGGGAGAAGAGACCCAGTACTTC.